Described below is a single T cell receptor (beta chain) sequence and its context. The antigen remains unidentified. The data stem from a study of neoadjuvant nivolumab and ipilimumab in lung cancer. About the research overall: The combination arm added day-1 ipilimumab 1 mg/kg to nivolumab 3 mg/kg on days 1, 15, 29. Notes on the study in general: Resected tumors had greater TCR richness and clonality than uninvolved lung. TCR receptors were sequenced in few samples.

Method: immunoSEQ multiplex PCR; TCRdb's copy keeps in-frame clones and lacks some. The data show about 30,000 clones, approximately 86% seen once. Per the germline V gene, CDR1 is SEHNR and CDR2 is FQNEAQ (reference sequence). V gave up 2 bases and J gave up 5 bases, with 8 bases separating them. This CDR3 is built from 13 residues. The source was tumor tissue, collected after neoadjuvant nivolumab, alone or with ipilimumab, at or shortly before surgery. The chain is built from TRBV7-9 and TRBJ2-3; D call uncertain. This clonotype originated in an adult with non-small cell lung cancer. In DNA, the CDR3 is TGTGCCAGCAGCTTATATTCTCAAGATACGCAGTATTTT. As protein: CASSLYSQDTQYF.